This TCR beta chain was found in a study of yellow fever vaccine responses in identical twins. Note on this clonotype: The antigen is unknown.

TCRdb fed the RT-PCR reads into MiXCR, producing one record per CDR3 protein. The sample gives about 19,000 distinct CDR3 sequences, roughly 72% of which show up once; roughly 2.4% is in the top ten. Study-level points and caveats: Twins reportedly had a vaccine T cell response that seemed partly convergent, partly personalized.

The CDR3 length is 13 residues. CDR1 and CDR2 (germline): DFQATT, SNEGSKA (reference sequence). The J segment lost 6 bases and the V segment lost 6 bases, leaving 7 bases of the junction unmatched. The sequence was collected from a woman aged 18-30 years who received the yellow fever vaccine. The V gene is TRBV20-1, the J gene TRBJ1-5, with 8 bases aligning to TRBD1. The sample in question was T cells from blood (PBMCs), unsorted or a sorted subset (not recorded which), obtained before or after yellow fever vaccination (not recorded which). CDR3 sequence: CSATSGGFQPQHF. As DNA, the CDR3 is TGCAGTGCAACCTCAGGGGGCTTTCAGCCCCAGCATTTT.